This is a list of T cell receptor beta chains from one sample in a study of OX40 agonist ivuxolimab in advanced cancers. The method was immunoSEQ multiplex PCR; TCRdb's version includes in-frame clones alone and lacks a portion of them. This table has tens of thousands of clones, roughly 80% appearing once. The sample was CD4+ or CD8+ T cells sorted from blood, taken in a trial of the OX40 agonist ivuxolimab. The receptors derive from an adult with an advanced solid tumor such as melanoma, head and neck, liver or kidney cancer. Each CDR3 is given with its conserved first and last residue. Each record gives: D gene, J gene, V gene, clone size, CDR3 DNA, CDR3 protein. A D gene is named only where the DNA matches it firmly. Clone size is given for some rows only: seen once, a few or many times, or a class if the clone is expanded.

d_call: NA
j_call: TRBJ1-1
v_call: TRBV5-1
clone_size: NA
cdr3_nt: TGCGCCAGCAGCTGGACCAGGAACACTGAAGCTTTCTTT
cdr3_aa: CASSWTRNTEAFF

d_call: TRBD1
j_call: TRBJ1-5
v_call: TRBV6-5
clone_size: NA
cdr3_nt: TGTGCCAGCAGTCCGACAGGGCTTACTAATCAGCCCCAGCATTTT
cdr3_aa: CASSPTGLTNQPQHF

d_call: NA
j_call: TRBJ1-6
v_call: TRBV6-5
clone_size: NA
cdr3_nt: TGTGCCAGCAGTTACTCAACGGGCTATAATTCACCCCTCCACTTT
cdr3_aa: CASSYSTGYNSPLHF

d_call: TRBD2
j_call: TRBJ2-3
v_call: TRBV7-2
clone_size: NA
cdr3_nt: TGTGCCAGCAGCCTCAGACTAGCGAGAAGCACAGATACGCAGTATTTT
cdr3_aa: CASSLRLARSTDTQYF

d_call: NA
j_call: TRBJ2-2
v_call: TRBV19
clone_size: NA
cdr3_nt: TGTGCCAGTAGTATAGTCCGGAACACCGGGGAGCTGTTTTTT
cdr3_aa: CASSIVRNTGELFF

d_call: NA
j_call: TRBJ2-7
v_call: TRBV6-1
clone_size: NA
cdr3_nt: TGTGCCAGCAGTGTTGTAACAGGCCCAATTGTCTCCTACGAGCAGTACTTC
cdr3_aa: CASSVVTGPIVSYEQYF

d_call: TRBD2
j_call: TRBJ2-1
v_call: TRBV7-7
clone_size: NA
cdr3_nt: TGTGCCAGCAGTCCCCTGCGGGAGGGGTACAATGAGCAGTTCTTC
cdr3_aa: CASSPLREGYNEQFF

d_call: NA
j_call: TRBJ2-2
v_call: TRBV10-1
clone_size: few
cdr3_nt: TGCGCCAGCAGGGGAGGACAGTCCGGGGAGCTGTTTTTT
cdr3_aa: CASRGGQSGELFF

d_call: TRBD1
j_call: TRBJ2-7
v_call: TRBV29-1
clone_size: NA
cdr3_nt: TGCAGCGTTGAACCCCTAAGGGGACAGGCACTTTCGAGCTCCTACGAGCAGTACTTC
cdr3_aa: CSVEPLRGQALSSSYEQYF

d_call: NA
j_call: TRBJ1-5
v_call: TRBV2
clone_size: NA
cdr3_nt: TGTGCCAGCAGTCGGGACAGCAATCAGCCCCAGCATTTT
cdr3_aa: CASSRDSNQPQHF

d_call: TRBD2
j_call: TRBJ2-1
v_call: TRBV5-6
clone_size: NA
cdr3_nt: TGTGCCAGCAGCTTTGTACTAGTGACTAGCGAGCAGTTCTTC
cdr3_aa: CASSFVLVTSEQFF

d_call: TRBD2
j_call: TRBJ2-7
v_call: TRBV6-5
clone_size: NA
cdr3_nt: TGTGCCAGCAGACCAAGCGGGAGGGCCTACGAGCAGTACTTC
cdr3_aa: CASRPSGRAYEQYF

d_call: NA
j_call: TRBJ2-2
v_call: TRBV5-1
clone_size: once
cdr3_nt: TGCGCCAGCAGCTTGGACAGGGCGAACACCGGGGAGCTGTTTTTT
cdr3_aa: CASSLDRANTGELFF

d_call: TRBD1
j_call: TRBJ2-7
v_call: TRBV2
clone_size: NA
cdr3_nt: TGTGCCAGCAGTGATAATATTGGACAGGGATCTTACGAGCAGTACTTC
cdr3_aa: CASSDNIGQGSYEQYF

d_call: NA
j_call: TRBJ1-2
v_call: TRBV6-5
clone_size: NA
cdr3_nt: TGTGCCAGCAGCCGGGGGGGCTATGGCTACACCTTC
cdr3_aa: CASSRGGYGYTF

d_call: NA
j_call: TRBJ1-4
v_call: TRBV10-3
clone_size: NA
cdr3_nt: TGTGCCATCAGGGGGGGCAGGGAGGACGGAACTAATGAAAAACTGTTTTTT
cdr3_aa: CAIRGGREDGTNEKLFF

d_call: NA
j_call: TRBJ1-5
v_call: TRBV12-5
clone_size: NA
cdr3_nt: TGTGCTAGTGGTCATCGTGGGGCCCAGCCCCAGCATTTT
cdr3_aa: CASGHRGAQPQHF

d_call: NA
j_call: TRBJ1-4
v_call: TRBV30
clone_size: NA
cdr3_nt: TGTGCCTGGAAGTGGGGGGAAAAACTGTTTTTT
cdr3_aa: CAWKWGEKLFF

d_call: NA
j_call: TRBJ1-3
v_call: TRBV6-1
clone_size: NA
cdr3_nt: TGTGCCAGCAGTGGTGGGCCAAGAAACACCATATATTTT
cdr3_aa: CASSGGPRNTIYF

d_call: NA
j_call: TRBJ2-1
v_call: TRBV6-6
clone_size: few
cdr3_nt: TGTGCCAGCAGCCGTCCCCAGATCAGGGCCTACAATGAGCAGTTCTTC
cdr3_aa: CASSRPQIRAYNEQFF

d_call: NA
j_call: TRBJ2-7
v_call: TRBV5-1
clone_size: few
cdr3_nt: TGCGCCAGCAGCCGCCGGGCTCCCGGCAGTAACGAGCAGTACTTC
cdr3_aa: CASSRRAPGSNEQYF

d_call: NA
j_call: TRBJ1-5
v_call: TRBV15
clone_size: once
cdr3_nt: TGTGCCACCAGCAGAGGGGACCTTGGGGGCAATCAGCCCCAGCATTTT
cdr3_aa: CATSRGDLGGNQPQHF

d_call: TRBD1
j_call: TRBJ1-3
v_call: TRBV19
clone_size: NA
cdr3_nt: TGTGCCACATGGGGGGACAGGTCGAAAAACACCATATATTTT
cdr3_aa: CATWGDRSKNTIYF